This TCR beta chain was identified in a study of blood T cells in healthy people across ages. A sample-barcoded 5' primer and a J-beta primer mix were used in a second PCR of about 6 to 12 cycles. A single record per CDR3 protein comes from TCRdb applying MiXCR to the 5' RACE reads. In the table there are about 970,000 distinct CDR3 sequences, 51% of which are singletons. Concerning this clonotype itself: Its antigen is not known.

CDR1 DFQATT and CDR2 SNEGSKA come from the germline V gene (reference sequence). The germline V and J ends were trimmed by 4 bases and 6 bases, with 10 bases remaining between them. This CDR3 contains 12 residues. Overall study results and limits: When one million T cells were used, diversity estimates were thought to be underestimates. Higher naive T cell percentage went strongly together with higher TCR beta diversity.

The sample was blood. This TCR came from a woman aged 55-70 years in good health. The chain is built from TRBV20-1 and TRBJ2-1, with no clear D. The CDR3 nucleotides are TGCAGTGCTACTAACTGGCCCAATGAGCAGTTCTTC. Its protein is CSATNWPNEQFF.